The sequence of this TCR beta chain was determined in a study of cytomegalovirus exposure and HLA in healthy donors. For the study at large: According to later analysis, the same platform produced the roughly 110 validation and about 630 first-cohort repertoires. Study-wide points: Researchers reported that a few CMV-associated chains were confirmed in vitro as CMV antigen-specific. In the roughly 120 validation repertoires, around 95% of cluster scores exceeded 0, per a later analysis.

Concerning this clone itself: Antigen unknown.

Using immunoSEQ multiplex PCR, the repertoire was profiled, and TCRdb retains in-frame clones only, with some absent. The repertoire consists of around 80,000 clones, with roughly 96% occurring once and the leading ten covering about 0.7%. Trimming cost V 5 bases and J 3 bases; bases outside gene matches: 5. The CDR3 spans 14 residues. CDR1 is SQVTM and CDR2 is ANQGSEA in the germline V gene. This chain joins TRBV29-1 and TRBJ2-2, with 8 bases aligning to TRBD1. This clonotype originated in a woman aged 18-29 years in good health and CMV-seronegative. Input material: PBMCs. DNA for the CDR3: TGCAGCGTTCGCGGGACAGGAGACACCGGGGAGCTGTTTTTT. Amino acid sequence: CSVRGTGDTGELFF.